The T cell receptor beta chain under discussion was sequenced for a study of T cell responses to AZD1222 COVID-19 vaccine. Investigators merged groups given second doses at roughly 4 or roughly 12 weeks. CDR3 length: 13 residues. V lost 0 bases and J lost 7, with 9 bases in between. From germline, CDR1 is MNHEY and CDR2 SVGEGT. Data came from immunoSEQ multiplex PCR; TCRdb stores just in-frame clones and leaves some out. This sample yields around 120,000 clones, of which about 93% are seen a single time; around 5% belongs to the top ten. This clonotype originated in an adult who received the AZD1222 COVID-19 vaccine. This sequence joins TRBV6-2 or TRBV6-3 and TRBJ2-5, with a possible D match to TRBD2 (5 bases). The sequencing here drew on peripheral blood, taken 28 days after the second AZD1222 dose. The CDR3 sequence is CASSYSGVRTQYF. The CDR3 DNA reads as TGTGCCAGCAGTTACTCCGGGGTCAGGACCCAGTACTTC.